The 19 T cell receptor beta chains listed next were all sequenced from one sample in a study of blood T cell repertoires in COVID-19 (dated by TCRdb to 2020 to 2022). Libraries were constructed by the immunoSEQ multiplex PCR assay. Not all clones reach the TCRdb copy of this immuneACCESS table, which keeps in-frame sequences only. Checked studies attribute under half of the gap to unresolved V genes and leave the rest unexplained. The sample yields under 200,000 clones; about 83% were counted once. Together, the top ten hold 2.5% to 3% of the sample. What was sequenced was peripheral blood. The receptors stem from a woman of 80 years or more with COVID-19, enrolled during active disease.

The chain links TRBV28 to TRBJ1-1; no clear D gene. CDR3 size: 12 residues. The V and J ends lost 6 bases and 3 bases respectively, with 8 bases between them. The V gene's germline CDR1 is MDHEN and CDR2 SYDVKM. The DNA of the CDR3 is TGTGCCAGCAGGGGAGCGCACACTGAAGCTTTCTTT. Its protein product is CASRGAHTEAFF.

This clone appeared a few times. One end of the junction is discordant with germline, which a read error may explain. V usage is TRBV28 and J usage is TRBJ1-6; no firm D call. In germline, CDR1 is MDHEN, CDR2 SYDVKM. This CDR3 spans 12 amino acids. The CDR3 coding sequence is TGTGCCAGCAGTTTAAACGGGGTTAATTCGTTCTTT. Its protein is CASSLNGVNSFF. The entire variable domain, with the rest obtained from reference TRBV28 and TRBJ1-6, is as follows: DVKVTQSSRYLVKRTGEKVFLECVQDMDHENMFWYRQDPGLGLRLIYFSYDVKMKEKGDIPEGYSVSREKKERFSLILESASTNQTSMYLCASSLNGVNSFFGNGTRLTVT.

V usage is TRBV7-3 and J usage is TRBJ1-1; 8 bases map to TRBD1. V gave up 0 bases and J gave up 4 bases; unmatched junction bases: 7. The CDR3 consists of 16 residues. Germline lookup yields CDR1 SGHTA and CDR2 FQGTGA. This CDR3 reads CASSLTPGQASTEAFF. The CDR3 nucleotides are TGTGCCAGCAGCTTAACTCCGGGACAGGCGTCCACTGAAGCTTTCTTT.

The chain recombines TRBV4-2 with TRBJ2-3; the D gene is possibly TRBD1 (6 bases). V was shortened by 0 bases and J by 1 base, with 14 bases between the two germline ends. This CDR3 comprises 17 residues. Per germline, CDR1 LGHNA and CDR2 YNFKEQ. For the CDR3, the DNA is TGTGCCAGCAGCCAAGATCTGGTGGGGGCCGGCACAGATACGCAGTATTTT. Translation gives CASSQDLVGAGTDTQYF.

The chain links TRBV25-1 to TRBJ1-2; D not resolved. Trimming left V 4 bases short and J 11 bases short, with 8 bases between. CDR1 is MGHDK, CDR2 SYGVNS, per germline. This CDR3 spans 10 amino acids. The CDR3 protein is CASSVPAYTF. The CDR3 nucleotides are TGTGCCAGCAGTGTACCAGCGTACACCTTC.

The chain employs TRBV29-1 and TRBJ1-2; D gene unclear. This CDR3 is built from 12 residues. Trimming stripped 7 bases from V and 8 bases from J, with 17 bases between. Per the germline V gene, CDR1 is SQVTM and CDR2 is ANQGSEA. CDR3 protein: CSALGPSPGYTF. The CDR3 DNA sequence: TGCAGCGCCCTGGGCCCTAGCCCAGGCTACACCTTC.

Regarding this clone: Other nucleotide sequences from this sample produce the same CDR3. The J gene is TRBJ1-1, the V gene TRBV20-1; D is unresolved. Germline CDR1 DFQATT, CDR2 SNEGSKA (reference sequence). The length of the CDR3 is 13 residues. V lost 3 bases, J lost 1 base, and 9 bases lay in between. The CDR3 sequence: CSASSRGNTEAFF. The CDR3 DNA reads TGCAGTGCTAGTAGCCGAGGGAACACTGAAGCTTTCTTT.

The chain carries TRBV5-1 and TRBJ2-7; D is possibly TRBD2 (6 bases). The V and J ends lost 4 bases and 2 bases respectively, with 22 bases between them. CDR1 and CDR2 from the germline V gene are SGHRS and YFSETQ. The CDR3 is made up of 17 amino acids. In DNA form, the CDR3 reads TGCGCCAGCAGCACCGTCCCCTCAGCGGGCACCCCCTACGAGCAGTACTTC. It specifies CASSTVPSAGTPYEQYF.

CDR3 coding DNA: TGCGCCAGCAGCCAAGTATTTTGGGGGGGCGCGAGGAGCTCCTACAATGAGCAGTTCTTC. Protein sequence: CASSQVFWGGARSSYNEQFF. V usage is TRBV4-1 and J usage is TRBJ2-1, with a tentative D call TRBD2 (7 bases). Trimming took 1 base from V and 0 from J, leaving 22 bases between them. CDR1 is MGHRA and CDR2 is YSYEKL in the germline V gene. CDR3 size: 20 residues.

This chain joins TRBV5-4 and TRBJ1-6; 9 positions agree with TRBD1. The V and J ends lost 5 bases and 6 bases, in that order; junction bases with no gene match: 6. In germline, CDR1 is SGHNT, CDR2 YYREEE (reference sequence). The CDR3 totals 15 residues. CDR3 region: CASRPDRGANSPLHF. CDR3 DNA: TGTGCCAGCAGACCTGACAGGGGGGCTAATTCACCCCTCCACTTT.

The chain combines TRBV5-1 with TRBJ1-1, with D hard to call. From germline, CDR1 is SGHRS and CDR2 YFSETQ. The CDR3 covers 14 residues. With 4 bases removed from V and 1 base from J, the gap between germline ends came to 11 bases. The CDR3 DNA sequence: TGCGCCAGCAGCCGCAGGCCGGCGAACACTGAAGCTTTCTTT. Its protein is CASSRRPANTEAFF.

A single count supports this clone. The V and J genes are TRBV9 and TRBJ2-7; D is possibly TRBD1 (5 bases). CDR3 length equals 14 residues. The germline gives CDR1 SGDLS, CDR2 YYNGEE. With 3 bases removed from V and 2 bases from J, the gap between germline ends came to 12 bases. The CDR3: CASSAGHTTYEQYF. CDR3 nucleotide sequence: TGTGCCAGCAGCGCCGGACATACGACCTACGAGCAGTACTTC.

The chain is built from TRBV28 and TRBJ2-7; D unresolved. The V gene lost 2 bases and the J gene lost 1 base, with 6 bases spanning the gap. Germline V gene sequence: CDR1 MDHEN, CDR2 SYDVKM. This CDR3 spans 13 amino acids. The CDR3 reads CASSLGRSYEQYF. The CDR3 DNA follows: TGTGCCAGCAGTTTAGGCAGATCCTACGAGCAGTACTTC.

V is TRBV5-1 and J is TRBJ2-3, with a tentative D call TRBD2 (5 bases). V shed 4 bases and J shed 4 bases, with 16 bases lying between them. Germline lookup yields CDR1 SGHRS and CDR2 YFSETQ. The CDR3 has 15 residues. The DNA for the CDR3 is TGCGCCAGCAGCCCCCATTCCCCCGGGGCAGATACGCAGTATTTT. Amino acids: CASSPHSPGADTQYF. Looking up the rest from reference TRBV5-1 and TRBJ2-3 gives the full variable domain: KAGVTQTPRYLIKTRGQQVTLSCSPISGHRSVSWYQQTPGQGLQFLFEYFSETQRNKGNFPGRFSGRQFSNSRSEMNVSTLELGDSALYLCASSPHSPGADTQYFGPGTRLTVL.

This clone was seen more than once but under ten times. V is TRBV13 and J is TRBJ2-5, with 9 nucleotides matching TRBD1. Germline CDR1 PRHDT, CDR2 FYEKMQ (reference sequence). V lost 2 bases, J lost 5 bases, and 12 bases stayed unmatched. CDR3 length: 17 amino acids. CDR3: CASSLLTSWTGDETQYF. Written as DNA, the CDR3 is TGTGCCAGCAGCTTACTAACCTCTTGGACAGGGGATGAGACCCAGTACTTC. The full variable domain, rest sourced from reference TRBV13 and TRBJ2-5, is AAGVIQSPRHLIKEKRETATLKCYPIPRHDTVYWYQQGPGQDPQFLISFYEKMQSDKGSIPDRFSAQQFSDYHSELNMSSLELGDSALYFCASSLLTSWTGDETQYFGPGTRLLVL.

This rearrangement joins TRBV6-2 or TRBV6-3 to TRBJ2-7, with TRBD2 matching 8 bases. In germline, CDR1 is MNHEY, CDR2 SVGEGT. The CDR3 spans 17 residues. Trimming cost V 5 bases and J 1 base; bases outside gene matches: 13. CDR3 protein: CASSTRPGSGVSYEQYF. CDR3 coding DNA: TGTGCCAGCAGTACCAGACCGGGTAGCGGGGTGTCCTACGAGCAGTACTTC.

This rearrangement joins TRBV28 to TRBJ1-5, with TRBD1 matching over 7 bases. V lost 9 bases to trimming and J lost 0 bases; unmatched junction nucleotides: 20. The CDR3 has 19 amino acids. Germline loops: CDR1 MDHEN, CDR2 SYDVKM. The CDR3: CASHLFAGTADLSNQPQHF. The CDR3 region has the DNA TGTGCCAGTCACCTCTTCGCCGGGACAGCCGATCTTAGCAATCAGCCCCAGCATTTT.

The chain recombines TRBV5-1 with TRBJ2-5, with a weak D call TRBD1 (5 bases). In germline, CDR1 is SGHRS, CDR2 YFSETQ. The CDR3 contains 13 residues. The V gene lost 0 bases and the J gene lost 6 bases, with 9 bases spanning the gap. The CDR3 bases are TGCGCCAGCAGCTTGGAGGGGCTAAAGACCCAGTACTTC. Its protein product is CASSLEGLKTQYF. Full variable domain (outside the CDR3, taken from reference TRBV5-1 and TRBJ2-5): KAGVTQTPRYLIKTRGQQVTLSCSPISGHRSVSWYQQTPGQGLQFLFEYFSETQRNKGNFPGRFSGRQFSNSRSEMNVSTLELGDSALYLCASSLEGLKTQYFGPGTRLLVL.

The gene calls are TRBV28 and TRBJ1-2; TRBD1 agrees at 7 bases. Germline CDR1 and CDR2: MDHEN and SYDVKM. This CDR3 region has 13 residues. The ends lost 3 bases at V and 5 bases at J; junction bases unmatched: 3. The CDR3 DNA is TGTGCCAGCAGTTTGGGGACAGCTTATGGCTACACCTTC. This translates into CASSLGTAYGYTF.